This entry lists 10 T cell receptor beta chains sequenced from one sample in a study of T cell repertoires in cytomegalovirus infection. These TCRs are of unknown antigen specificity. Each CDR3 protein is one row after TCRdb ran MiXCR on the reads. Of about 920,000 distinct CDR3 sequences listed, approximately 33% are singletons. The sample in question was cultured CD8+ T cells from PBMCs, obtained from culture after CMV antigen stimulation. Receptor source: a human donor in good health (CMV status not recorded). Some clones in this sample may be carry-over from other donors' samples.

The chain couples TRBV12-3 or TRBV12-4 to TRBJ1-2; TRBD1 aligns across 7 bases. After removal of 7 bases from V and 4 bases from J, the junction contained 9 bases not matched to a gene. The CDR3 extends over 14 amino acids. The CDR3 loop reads CASIGTDSFYGYTF. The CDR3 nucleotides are TGTGCCAGCATTGGGACAGACTCTTTCTATGGCTACACCTTC.

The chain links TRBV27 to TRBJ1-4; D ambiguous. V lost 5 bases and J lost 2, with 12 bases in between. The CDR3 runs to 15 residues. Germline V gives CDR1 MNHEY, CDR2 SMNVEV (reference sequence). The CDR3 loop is CASSAPDGTNEKLFF. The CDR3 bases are TGTGCCAGCAGTGCCCCGGACGGGACTAATGAAAAACTGTTTTTT.

CDR3 sequence (DNA): TGTGCCAGCAGCCCCCGGGACATTCCCTACGAGCAGTACGTC. Protein sequence: CASSPRDIPYEQYV. This sequence joins TRBV7-9 and TRBJ2-7, with a possible D match to TRBD1 (6 bases). This CDR3 comprises 14 residues. CDR1 and CDR2 (germline): SEHNR, FQNEAQ (reference sequence). The V end lost 5 bases, the J end lost 2 bases, and 13 bases lay between the germline ends.

The CDR3 bases are TGTGCCAGTAGTCTACAGGGAACCCTCACTGAAGCTTTCTTT. This codes for CASSLQGTLTEAFF. This chain links TRBV19 with TRBJ1-1; D is perhaps TRBD1 (6 bases). V was cut by 5 bases and J by 4 bases, with 14 bases left in between. CDR3 length equals 14 residues. From germline, CDR1 is LNHDA and CDR2 SQIVND (reference sequence).

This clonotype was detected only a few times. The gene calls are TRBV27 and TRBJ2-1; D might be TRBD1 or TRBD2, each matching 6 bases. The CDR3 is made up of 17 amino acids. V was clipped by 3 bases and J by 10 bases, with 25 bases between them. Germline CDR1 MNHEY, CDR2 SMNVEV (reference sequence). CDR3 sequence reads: CASSLRRGDAYQGEQFF. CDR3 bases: TGTGCCAGCAGTTTGAGAAGGGGGGACGCTTATCAAGGGGAGCAGTTCTTC.

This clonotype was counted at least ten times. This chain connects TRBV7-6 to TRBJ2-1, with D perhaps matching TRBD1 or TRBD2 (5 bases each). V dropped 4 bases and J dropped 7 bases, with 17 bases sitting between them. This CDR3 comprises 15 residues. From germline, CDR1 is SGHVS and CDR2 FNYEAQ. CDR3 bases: TGTGCCAGCAGCTCCCGGGACCCTCTCGGAAATGAGCAGTTCTTC. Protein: CASSSRDPLGNEQFF.

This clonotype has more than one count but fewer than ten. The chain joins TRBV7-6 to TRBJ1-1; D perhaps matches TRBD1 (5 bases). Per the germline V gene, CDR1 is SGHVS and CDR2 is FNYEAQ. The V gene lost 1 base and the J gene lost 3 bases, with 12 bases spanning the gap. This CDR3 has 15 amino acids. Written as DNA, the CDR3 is TGTGCCAGCAGCTTAGGGGGGGGGGTTTACACTGAAGCTTTCTTT. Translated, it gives CASSLGGGVYTEAFF.

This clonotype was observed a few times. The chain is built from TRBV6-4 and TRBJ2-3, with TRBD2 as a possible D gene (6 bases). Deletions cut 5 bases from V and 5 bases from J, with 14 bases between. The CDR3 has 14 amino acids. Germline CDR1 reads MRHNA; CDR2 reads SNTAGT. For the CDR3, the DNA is TGTGCCAGCAGTCCGGGGGTCCGCAAAGATACGCAGTATTTT. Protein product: CASSPGVRKDTQYF.

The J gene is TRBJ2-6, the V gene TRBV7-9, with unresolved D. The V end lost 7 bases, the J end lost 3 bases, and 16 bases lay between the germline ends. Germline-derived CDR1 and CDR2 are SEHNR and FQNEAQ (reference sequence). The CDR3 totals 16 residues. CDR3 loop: CASIWRHKSGANVLTF. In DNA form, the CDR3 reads TGTGCCAGCATTTGGCGACATAAAAGTGGGGCCAACGTCCTGACTTTC.

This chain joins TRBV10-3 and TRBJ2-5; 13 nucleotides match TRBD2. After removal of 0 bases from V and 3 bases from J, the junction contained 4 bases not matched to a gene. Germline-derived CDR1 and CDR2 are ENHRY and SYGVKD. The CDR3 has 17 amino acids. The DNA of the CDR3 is TGTGCCATCAGTGAGTCGGGACTAGCGGGGACAAAAGAGACCCAGTACTTC. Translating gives CAISESGLAGTKETQYF.